These 27 T cell receptor beta chains were all obtained from the same sample, sequenced in a study of beta chain features in type 1 diabetes. Study-wide points: TCRB CDR3s from Type 1 diabetes patients were moderately but significantly shorter in all four CD4+ subsets.

The sequenced template was cDNA made from the entire isolated RNA. Profiling relied on immunoSEQ multiplex PCR, and the TCRdb table lists in-frame clones only, not all of them. This table holds under 150,000 clones, approximately 15% found once. What these receptors recognize is not known. The sample taken for sequencing was central memory CD4+ T cells from blood. The receptors stem from a man younger than 30 with type 1 diabetes.

This clone has just a few counts. This sequence may be a read error, since a much larger clone differs from it by one base. The chain combines TRBV5-6 with TRBJ1-1; D unresolved. CDR3 length equals 11 residues. The germline CDR1 and CDR2 sequences are SGHDT and YYEEEE. Trimming pared 1 base from V and 6 bases from J, leaving 4 bases between. The CDR3 region has the DNA TGTGCCAGCAGCTTGTTAGCTGAAGCTTTCTTT. Amino acids: CASSLLAEAFF.

This clone was counted between two and nine times. V is TRBV7-6 and J is TRBJ2-3; D unclear. This CDR3 region has 14 residues. Germline loops: CDR1 SGHVS, CDR2 FNYEAQ. Deletions cut 5 bases from V and 7 bases from J, with 16 bases between. CDR3 DNA: TGTGCCAGCAGCCCGGACCAAGCACAGAATACGCAGTATTTT. Translated, it gives CASSPDQAQNTQYF.

The rearrangement links TRBV7-9 to TRBJ2-3, with a possible D match to TRBD2 (6 bases). Germline V gene data show CDR1 as SEHNR and CDR2 as FQNEAQ (reference sequence). V was shortened by 3 bases and J by 0 bases, with 7 bases between the two germline ends. The CDR3 spans 14 residues. The CDR3 is CASSLAGSTDTQYF. Here the CDR3 DNA reads TGTGCCAGCAGCTTGGCGGGAAGCACAGATACGCAGTATTTT.

The J gene is TRBJ1-2, the V gene TRBV7-2, with a weak D call TRBD1 (5 bases). This CDR3 region has 13 residues. Germline V gene lookup returns CDR1 SGHTA and CDR2 FQGNSA. V lost 2 bases and J 4 bases, leaving 8 bases between the germline ends. The DNA of the CDR3 is TGTGCCAGCAGCTTACGTCAGGGCTATGGCTACACCTTC. Protein: CASSLRQGYGYTF.

A few counts support this clone. The gene calls are TRBV30 and TRBJ2-2; D call uncertain. Germline loops: CDR1 GTSNPN, CDR2 SVGIG (reference sequence). The CDR3 is 12 residues long. Trimming removed 5 bases at V and 7 bases at J, with 11 bases between. CDR3 coding DNA: TGTGCCTGGCGTCCTGTTCTCGGGGAGCTGTTTTTT. Translating it yields CAWRPVLGELFF.

This clone has a handful of counts. The genes are TRBV9 and TRBJ2-5; 7 bases map to TRBD1. Unmatched junction bases numbered 9, after V lost 3 bases and J lost 4 bases. Germline values: CDR1 SGDLS, CDR2 YYNGEE. The CDR3 has 15 residues. This CDR3 reads CASSETGWRGETQYF. CDR3 bases: TGTGCCAGCAGCGAGACAGGGTGGAGAGGAGAGACCCAGTACTTC. The full variable domain, rest sourced from reference TRBV9 and TRBJ2-5, is DSGVTQTPKHLITATGQRVTLRCSPRSGDLSVYWYQQSLDQGLQFLIQYYNGEERAKGNILERFSAQQFPDLHSELNLSSLELGDSALYFCASSETGWRGETQYFGPGTRLLVL.

CDR3 sequence (DNA): TGCGCCAGCAGTGAGGCGGACAGGTTTGCTTTCTTT. As protein: CASSEADRFAFF. This chain joins TRBV10-1 and TRBJ1-1; 7 bases fit TRBD1. The CDR3 runs 12 residues. V trimming: 2 bases; J trimming: 11 bases; junction bases outside the gene matches: 5. CDR1 and CDR2 from the germline V gene are WNHNN and SYGVQD (reference sequence).

The sample holds a few counts of this clone. This sequence joins TRBV7-6 and TRBJ2-4; 14 positions match TRBD2. CDR3 length: 15 residues. V was pared by 5 bases and J by 8 bases, with 5 bases of the junction left unmatched. CDR1 is SGHVS and CDR2 is FNYEAQ in the germline V gene. The CDR3 region is CASSPGTSGSHIQYF. DNA for the CDR3: TGTGCCAGCAGCCCCGGGACTAGCGGGAGCCACATTCAGTACTTC.

In this sample, this clone turned up a few times. The chain uses TRBV14 and TRBJ2-7; possibly TRBD1 for D (6 bases). Germline V gives CDR1 SGHDN, CDR2 FVKESK. This CDR3 has 14 amino acids. Trimming left V 4 bases short and J 2 bases short, with 12 bases between. In nucleotides, the CDR3 is TGTGCCAGCAGCCGGGTGGGGGCCCCCTACGAGCAGTACTTC. Translated: CASSRVGAPYEQYF.

This clone was seen a handful of times. The V gene is TRBV5-1, the J gene TRBJ1-2; 8 bases line up with TRBD1. Looked up from germline, CDR1 is SGHRS and CDR2 is YFSETQ. This CDR3 region has 13 residues. V lost 6 bases and J lost 2; bases outside the gene matches: 3. CDR3: CASTRTGNYGYTF. CDR3 DNA sequence: TGCGCCAGCACCAGGACAGGGAACTATGGCTACACCTTC.

This clone occurred a few times. V usage is TRBV5-4 and J usage is TRBJ2-5; 9 bases align to TRBD2. V lost 4 bases to trimming and J lost 0 bases; unmatched junction nucleotides: 10. The germline CDR1 and CDR2 sequences are SGHNT and YYREEE (reference sequence). There are 17 residues in the CDR3. CDR3 amino acids: CASSRPLAGRHQETQYF. The DNA of the CDR3 is TGTGCCAGCAGCCGTCCCCTAGCGGGACGCCACCAAGAGACCCAGTACTTC. The whole variable domain, filled in from reference TRBV5-4 and TRBJ2-5, reads ETGVTQSPTHLIKTRGQQVTLRCSSQSGHNTVSWYQQALGQGPQFIFQYYREEENGRGNFPPRFSGLQFPNYSSELNVNALELDDSALYLCASSRPLAGRHQETQYFGPGTRLLVL.

This clone was seen a few times. CDR3 residues: CASSVKTDSTDTQYF. For the CDR3, the DNA is TGTGCCAGCAGCGTAAAGACGGACAGCACAGATACGCAGTATTTT. V usage is TRBV9 and J usage is TRBJ2-3; D is unresolved. The CDR3 has 15 amino acids. The germline V gene has CDR1 SGDLS and CDR2 YYNGEE. The V end lost 1 base, the J end lost 0 bases, and 9 bases lay between the germline ends.

This clone was detected a few times. The chain links TRBV5-1 to TRBJ2-6, with D unresolved. The CDR3 loop spans 11 amino acids. V shed 7 bases and J shed 3 bases, with 2 bases lying between them. Per germline, CDR1 SGHRS and CDR2 YFSETQ. For the CDR3, the DNA is TGCGCCAGCCGTGGGGCCAACGTCCTGACTTTC. It is translated as CASRGANVLTF.

The table lists this clone with many counts. An end of the junction differs from the germline gene, which may be a read error. This rearrangement joins TRBV11-2 to TRBJ2-5; TRBD1 matches at 8 bases. This CDR3 contains 16 residues. Looked up from germline, CDR1 is SGHAT and CDR2 is FQNNGV. CDR3 loop: CASSHLRGRTQGTQYF. CDR3 DNA sequence: TGTGCCAGCAGCCACCTCAGGGGGCGCACCCAAGGGACCCAGTACTTC.

The CDR3 DNA is TGCGCCAGCAGCCACACGGGTGGCTCCTACGAGCAGTACTTC. Amino acid sequence: CASSHTGGSYEQYF. The rearrangement uses TRBV4-1 and TRBJ2-7; D is undetermined. V gave up 3 bases and J gave up 0 bases, with 9 bases separating them. Germline-derived CDR1 and CDR2 are MGHRA and YSYEKL. This CDR3 has 14 amino acids.

The rearrangement uses TRBV5-1 and TRBJ1-1; D remains unclear. V was clipped by 2 bases and J by 0 bases, with 5 bases between them. There are 13 residues in the CDR3. Per the germline V gene, CDR1 is SGHRS and CDR2 is YFSETQ. CDR3 amino acids: CASSFLVNTEAFF. CDR3 nucleotides: TGCGCCAGCAGCTTCCTAGTGAACACTGAAGCTTTCTTT.

The chain has TRBV6-5 and TRBJ2-3; D is unclear. The V gene's germline CDR1 is MNHEY and CDR2 SVGAGI. The CDR3 contains 13 residues. V was pared by 2 bases and J by 6 bases, with 9 bases between. The CDR3: CASSYTEADTQYF. CDR3 DNA sequence: TGTGCCAGCAGTTACACCGAGGCGGATACGCAGTATTTT.

The rearrangement uses TRBV4-3 and TRBJ1-5; D not certain. Germline CDR1 reads LGHNA; CDR2 reads YSLEER. The V end lost 0 bases, the J end lost 4 bases, and 4 bases lay between the germline ends. The CDR3 runs to 13 residues. The CDR3 loop reads CASSQDLNQPQHF. The CDR3 DNA sequence: TGCGCCAGCAGCCAAGATCTGAATCAGCCCCAGCATTTT.

In this sample, this clone turned up a few times. The rearrangement links TRBV13 to TRBJ2-3, with 10 bases lining up with TRBD2. The V and J ends lost 8 bases and 0 bases, in that order; junction bases with no gene match: 8. CDR1 is PRHDT, CDR2 FYEKMQ, per germline (reference sequence). CDR3 length: 16 residues. CDR3 residues: CASANSGRRSTDTQYF. In nucleotides, the CDR3 is TGTGCCAGCGCAAATAGCGGGAGGAGGAGCACAGATACGCAGTATTTT.

The V call is TRBV20-1, the J call TRBJ2-5, with TRBD2 as a possible D gene (5 bases). Germline V gene lookup returns CDR1 DFQATT and CDR2 SNEGSKA (reference sequence). The length of the CDR3 is 11 residues. The V end lost 7 bases, the J end lost 5 bases, and 11 bases lay between the germline ends. This CDR3 is CSGEPRETQYF. The DNA for the CDR3 is TGCAGTGGGGAGCCTCGCGAGACCCAGTACTTC.

This clone was seen a handful of times. The rearrangement uses TRBV2 and TRBJ1-4, with D possibly being TRBD1 (6 bases). The CDR3 spans 15 residues. The V gene's germline CDR1 is SNHLY and CDR2 FYNNEI. Trimming removed 5 bases from V and 1 base from J, with 11 bases in between. CDR3 DNA: TGTGCCAGCAGTCGGACAGACCGAACTAATGAAAAACTGTTTTTT. This encodes CASSRTDRTNEKLFF.

A single count supports this clone. V is TRBV7-6 and J is TRBJ1-1, with a weak D call TRBD1 (5 bases). This CDR3 is built from 14 residues. Germline lookup yields CDR1 SGHVS and CDR2 FNYEAQ. The V gene lost 3 bases and the J gene lost 0 bases, with 8 bases spanning the gap. The CDR3 sequence: CASSLGPMNTEAFF. CDR3 DNA sequence: TGTGCCAGCAGCTTGGGGCCGATGAACACTGAAGCTTTCTTT.

The chain couples TRBV7-9 to TRBJ2-5, with 7 positions matching TRBD1. V dropped 5 bases and J dropped 4; count of bases not matched to a gene: 10. CDR1 SEHNR and CDR2 FQNEAQ come from the germline V gene (reference sequence). The CDR3 contains 15 residues. CDR3 region: CASSTTQGSGETQYF. CDR3 nucleotides: TGTGCCAGCAGCACCACACAGGGGAGTGGAGAGACCCAGTACTTC.

This clone was found a few times. Other DNA sequences within the sample encode an identical CDR3. The J gene is TRBJ2-1, the V gene TRBV19; TRBD1 matches at 11 bases. V shed 7 bases and J 3 bases; nucleotides not matched to a gene: 5. The CDR3 runs to 15 residues. Germline V gives CDR1 LNHDA, CDR2 SQIVND (reference sequence). The CDR3 DNA reads TGTGCCAGTACCTTAGGGACAGGGGGCTACAATGAGCAGTTCTTC. This codes for CASTLGTGGYNEQFF.

CDR3 residues: CASSYLALETQYF. Here the CDR3 DNA reads TGTGCCAGCAGCTACCTAGCATTAGAGACCCAGTACTTC. The chain couples TRBV7-2 to TRBJ2-5; D might be TRBD2 (5 bases). V lost 4 bases and J 4 bases, leaving 10 bases between the germline ends. CDR3 length: 13 amino acids. Germline CDR1 reads SGHTA; CDR2 reads FQGNSA.

The J gene is TRBJ2-7, the V gene TRBV7-8, with TRBD1 matching over 8 bases. The CDR3 is made up of 13 amino acids. CDR1 is SGHVS and CDR2 is FQNEAQ in the germline V gene. The J segment lost 6 bases and the V segment lost 6 bases, leaving 7 bases of the junction unmatched. In nucleotides, the CDR3 is TGTGCCAGCAGTTCACGGACAGGGCGCGAGCAGTACTTC. This gives the protein CASSSRTGREQYF.

The chain has TRBV7-2 and TRBJ2-2; D call uncertain. Germline values: CDR1 SGHTA, CDR2 FQGNSA. This CDR3 region has 14 residues. V was pared by 7 bases and J by 1 base, with 10 bases between. CDR3 sequence reads: CASTRTLNTGELFF. The DNA for the CDR3 is TGTGCCAGCACCAGGACGCTGAACACCGGGGAGCTGTTTTTT.